Listed below are T cell receptor beta chains from one sample, sequenced in a study of blood T cell repertoires in COVID-19. The method was immunoSEQ multiplex PCR; TCRdb's version includes in-frame clones alone and lacks a portion of them. The sample comprises 100,000 or so clones, roughly 89% of which are singletons, and 2% rests with the top ten. The sample comprised peripheral blood. These receptor sequences come from a man between 65 and 85 years old with active or convalescent COVID-19. Each CDR3 is given with its conserved first and last residue. D genes are given only for firm matches. Some rows mark clone size as missing; the rest say once, few, many or name a class of expanded clone.

>13|TRBV29-1|-|TRBD1|TRBJ1-2
TGCAGCGTTGCCCGGGACAGGAACTATGGCTACACCTTC
CSVARDRNYGYTF
>16|TRBV7-9|-|-|TRBJ1-4
TGTGCCAGCAGCTTAGCAAGGACACCCAGATGGGAAAAACTGTTTTTT
CASSLARTPRWEKLFF
>15|TRBV7-9|few|TRBD2|TRBJ2-1
TGTGCCAGCAGCTTAGTCCTAGCGGGGACGAATGAGCAGTTCTTC
CASSLVLAGTNEQFF
>14|TRBV7-9|-|TRBD1|TRBJ1-4
TGTGCCAGCAGCTTGGGACAGAGTAATGAAAAACTGTTTTTT
CASSLGQSNEKLFF
>14|TRBV19|-|-|TRBJ1-2
TGTGCCAGTAGTATACGGGGAGTGAACTATGGCTACACCTTC
CASSIRGVNYGYTF
>14|TRBV7-9|-|-|TRBJ1-6
TGTGCCAGCAGCTTAGGCAGCGAAAATTCACCCCTCCACTTT
CASSLGSENSPLHF
>15|TRBV4-1|-|-|TRBJ1-2
TGCGCCAGCAGCCAAGGAGGAACAGGGCACTATGGCTACACCTTC
CASSQGGTGHYGYTF
>15|TRBV7-9|-|TRBD1|TRBJ1-6
TGTGCCAGCAGCCCCCGACAGGGGGATAATTCACCCCTCCACTTT
CASSPRQGDNSPLHF
>15|TRBV6-5|-|-|TRBJ1-5
TGTGCCAGCAGTTTCGCAGGGAGGGGCAATCAGCCCCAGCATTTT
CASSFAGRGNQPQHF
>14|TRBV5-1|-|-|TRBJ2-7
TGCGCCAGCAGCTTGGGGCAACAGGGATACGAGCAGTACTTC
CASSLGQQGYEQYF
>15|TRBV7-9|-|-|TRBJ2-7
TGTGCCAGCAGCGCCCTCCGACAGGATTTTTACGAGCAGTACTTC
CASSALRQDFYEQYF
>15|TRBV9|-|TRBD1|TRBJ2-7
TGTGCCAGCAGCGTAGCGACAGGGGCCATGTACGAGCAGTACTTC
CASSVATGAMYEQYF
>15|TRBV7-2|-|-|TRBJ2-1
TGTGCCAGCAGCTTGAGGTGGCTTTCCTACAATGAGCAGTTCTTC
CASSLRWLSYNEQFF
>14|TRBV28|-|TRBD1|TRBJ1-6
TGTGCCAGCACCGCCGGGACAGCTAATTCACCCCTCCACTTT
CASTAGTANSPLHF
>14|TRBV5-1|once|-|TRBJ2-3
TGCGCCAGCAGCCGGGGACTCCCCACAGATACGCAGTATTTT
CASSRGLPTDTQYF
>15|TRBV7-9|-|-|TRBJ1-2
TGTGCCAGCAGTAAAGACAGCGTCCTCGTCTATGGCTACACCTTC
CASSKDSVLVYGYTF
>12|TRBV2|-|-|TRBJ1-5
TGTGCCAGCAGTAAGGGGAATCAGCCCCAGCATTTT
CASSKGNQPQHF
>16|TRBV18|-|TRBD2|TRBJ2-1
TGTGCCAGCTCACCACCTAGCGGGGGGACCTACAATGAGCAGTTCTTC
CASSPPSGGTYNEQFF
>11|TRBV24-1|-|-|TRBJ1-3
TGTGCCCTTGGGGGCGGAAACACCATATATTTT
CALGGGNTIYF
>16|TRBV5-1|-|TRBD2|TRBJ2-7
TGCGCCAGCAGCTTATTAGCGGGGGGGACATCTTACGAGCAGTACTTC
CASSLLAGGTSYEQYF
>14|TRBV3-1/TRBV3-2|-|-|TRBJ1-6
TGTGCCAGCAGCCAAGCGGGTACCAATTCACCCCTCCACTTT
CASSQAGTNSPLHF
>16|TRBV14|-|TRBD2|TRBJ2-3
TGTGCCAGCAGCCAAGATGTCCTAGCGGGGCCAGATACGCAGTATTTT
CASSQDVLAGPDTQYF
>13|TRBV6-5|-|TRBD2|TRBJ2-1
TGTGCCAGCAACCCGGGACTAGAAGACGAGCAGTTCTTC
CASNPGLEDEQFF
>15|TRBV7-3|-|-|TRBJ2-5
TGTGCCAGCAGCCGGGGAGGTAGCAGCGGGGAGACCCAGTACTTC
CASSRGGSSGETQYF
>15|TRBV5-1|-|TRBD1|TRBJ2-7
TGCGCCAGCACCCTGGACGGGACAGGGCCCTACGAGCAGTACTTC
CASTLDGTGPYEQYF
>15|TRBV10-3|-|-|TRBJ1-6
TGTGCCATCAGTGAGAATGAGGAGGGAGTTTCACCCCTCCACTTT
CAISENEEGVSPLHF
>12|TRBV28|-|-|TRBJ1-2
TGTGCCAGCGGACAGAAGGCCTATGGCTACACCTTC
CASGQKAYGYTF
>14|TRBV6-2/TRBV6-3|-|TRBD1|TRBJ1-1
TGTGCCAGCAGTTCCTTCGACAGGGGGGCTGAAGCTTTCTTT
CASSSFDRGAEAFF
>14|TRBV20-1|-|-|TRBJ1-5
TGCAGTGCTAGTCGGCGGAATAGCAATCAGCCCCAGCATTTT
CSASRRNSNQPQHF
>15|TRBV7-2|-|-|TRBJ1-1
TGTGCCAGCAGCTTAGTTGGCGGCACGAACACTGAAGCTTTCTTT
CASSLVGGTNTEAFF
>15|TRBV6-6|-|TRBD1|TRBJ1-5
TGTGCCAGCAGTAACGGACAGGTTAGCAATCAGCCCCAGCATTTT
CASSNGQVSNQPQHF
>12|TRBV30|-|-|TRBJ1-3
TGTGCCTGGAGCCCACTCCGGAACACCATATATTTT
CAWSPLRNTIYF
>15|TRBV6-5|few|TRBD2|TRBJ2-2
TGTGCCAGTTACTTAGCGGGGGACCACACCGGGGAGCTGTTTTTT
CASYLAGDHTGELFF
>17|TRBV18|-|-|TRBJ1-6
TGTGCCAGCTCACCCACCCTAACAGGGTCGGGTAATTCACCCCTCCACTTT
CASSPTLTGSGNSPLHF
>12|TRBV10-3|-|-|TRBJ1-2
TGTGCCATCAGTGAGTCCAGTTATGGCTACACCTTC
CAISESSYGYTF
>15|TRBV7-2|once|TRBD2|TRBJ2-7
TGTGCCAGCAGCTTAAGCGGGGGCCGTGACTACGAGCAGTACTTC
CASSLSGGRDYEQYF
>19|TRBV3-1/TRBV3-2|-|TRBD2|TRBJ2-3
TGTGCCAGCAGCCAAGAGGCTCTAGCGGGGGGACATAGCACAGATACGCAGTATTTT
CASSQEALAGGHSTDTQYF
>15|TRBV7-2|-|-|TRBJ1-2
TGTGCCAGCAGCCTCACCCGGACAGAAAGAGGGGGCTACACCTTC
CASSLTRTERGGYTF
>15|TRBV19|-|-|TRBJ2-3
TGTGCCAGTAGGAGGACGGGGGATAGCACAGATACGCAGTATTTT
CASRRTGDSTDTQYF
>16|TRBV6-5|few|-|TRBJ2-7
TGTGCCAGCAGTTACCCCAACGGTGGAGGTACCTACGAGCAGTACTTC
CASSYPNGGGTYEQYF
>12|TRBV19|-|-|TRBJ1-6
TGTGCCAGTACTGGAGGGAATTCACCCCTCCACTTT
CASTGGNSPLHF
>16|TRBV28|-|TRBD1|TRBJ1-2
TGTGCCAGCAGTTTTTTACCCGGGACAGGGAGGGATGGCTACACCTTC
CASSFLPGTGRDGYTF
>17|TRBV7-9|few|-|TRBJ2-6
TGTGCCAGCAGCCCCGGGCAGGGCAGGGCTGGGGCCAACGTCCTGACTTTC
CASSPGQGRAGANVLTF
>16|TRBV5-1|-|-|TRBJ1-1
TGCGCCAGCAGCGAAACGCCACAGGGAACGAACACTGAAGCTTTCTTT
CASSETPQGTNTEAFF
>14|TRBV30|-|-|TRBJ1-6
TGTGCCTGGACCAAGCGGGGGATTAATTCACCCCTCCACTTT
CAWTKRGINSPLHF
>15|TRBV14|-|TRBD1|TRBJ2-7
TGTGCCAGCAGCCGTACGGGACAGGGCAGGTACGAGCAGTACTTC
CASSRTGQGRYEQYF
>16|TRBV9|once|TRBD1|TRBJ1-2
TGTGCCAGCAGCACCTCGGGACAGAGTTCTTTCTATGGCTACACCTTC
CASSTSGQSSFYGYTF
>14|TRBV2|-|-|TRBJ1-5
TGTGCCAGCAGTGAAGGGGGGGGGTTTCAGCCCCAGCATTTT
CASSEGGGFQPQHF
>15|TRBV9|-|-|TRBJ2-3
TGTGCCAGCAGCTTCTCAGGCAGGTTCGCGGATACGCAGTATTTT
CASSFSGRFADTQYF
>13|TRBV6-5|-|TRBD1|TRBJ2-5
TGTGCCAGCAGGTTGACAGGGGTGGAGACCCAGTACTTC
CASRLTGVETQYF
>16|TRBV28|-|TRBD1|TRBJ1-5
TGTGCCAGCAGTTTAGGGACAGGGGTTTTCAATCAGCCCCAGCATTTT
CASSLGTGVFNQPQHF
>16|TRBV11-2|-|-|TRBJ1-4
TGTGCCAGCAGCTTAGCAGCGGGACCGCCTAATGAAAAACTGTTTTTT
CASSLAAGPPNEKLFF
>16|TRBV2|-|-|TRBJ1-5
TGTGCCAGCAGCCCCAAATCCCAGGCAGGTCATAAGCCCCAGCATTTT
CASSPKSQAGHKPQHF
>13|TRBV18|-|-|TRBJ2-7
TGTGCCAGCTCTCAAGACACCCTAAGCGAGCAGTACTTC
CASSQDTLSEQYF
>15|TRBV21-1|-|-|TRBJ2-5
TGTGCCAGCAGCACTCCGGGACAGGGCCAGGAGACCCAGTACTTC
CASSTPGQGQETQYF
>15|TRBV19|-|TRBD1|TRBJ2-2
TGTGCCACACAAAGACAGGGTACGGGCACCGGGGAGCTGTTTTTT
CATQRQGTGTGELFF
>15|TRBV6-1|-|-|TRBJ1-5
TGTGCCAGCAGTGAACCGGGTATGAGCAATCAGCCCCAGCATTTT
CASSEPGMSNQPQHF
>14|TRBV9|-|-|TRBJ2-5
TGTGCCAGCAGCGTAGTTGCTGGCCCTGGGACCCAGTACTTC
CASSVVAGPGTQYF
>11|TRBV18|-|-|TRBJ2-7
TGTGCCAGCTCACTTCCGGGGGAGCAGTACTTC
CASSLPGEQYF
>14|TRBV28|-|TRBD1|TRBJ1-4
TGTGCCAGCAGTTTGACAGGGTCGAGTGAAAAACTGTTTTTT
CASSLTGSSEKLFF